The T cell receptor (beta chain) under discussion was sequenced for a study of beta chain features in type 1 diabetes. Germline values: CDR1 LNHDA, CDR2 SQIVND (reference sequence). V was clipped by 5 bases and J by 4 bases, with 7 bases between them. This CDR3 region has 12 residues. Overall study findings and caveats: Cells with high TCR expression could be over-represented by cDNA sequencing. Fewer junction insertions and more nucleotide deletions appeared in type 1 diabetes patients.

Sorting gave populations that all exceeded 95% purity. The study reverse transcribed the entire isolated RNA, so it sequenced expressed TCRB transcripts. The protocol was immunoSEQ multiplex PCR, while the TCRdb copy is restricted to in-frame clones and leaves out a portion. Of 300,000 to 350,000 clones in the sample, 15% to 20% were seen once. Remarks on this clone: Its target is not known.

The sequencing input was naive CD4+ T cells from blood. The chain links TRBV19 to TRBJ2-3; D is ambiguous. The TCR sequence derives from a woman younger than 35 in good health. The CDR3 protein is CASSPVADTQYF. The CDR3 DNA reads TGTGCCAGTAGTCCGGTCGCAGATACGCAGTATTTT.